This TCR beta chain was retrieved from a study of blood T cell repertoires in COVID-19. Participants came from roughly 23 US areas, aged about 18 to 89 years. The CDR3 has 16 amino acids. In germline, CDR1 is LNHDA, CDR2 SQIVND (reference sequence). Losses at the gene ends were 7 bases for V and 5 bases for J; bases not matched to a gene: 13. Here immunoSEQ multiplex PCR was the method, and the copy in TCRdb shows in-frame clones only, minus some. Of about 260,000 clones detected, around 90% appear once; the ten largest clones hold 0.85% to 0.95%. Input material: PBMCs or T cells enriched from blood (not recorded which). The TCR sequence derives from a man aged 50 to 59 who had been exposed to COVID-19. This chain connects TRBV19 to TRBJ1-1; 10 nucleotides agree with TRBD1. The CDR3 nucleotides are TGTGCCAGTAACAATTGGGACAGGGGAAGGGGTACTGAAGCTTTCTTT. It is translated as CASNNWDRGRGTEAFF.